The clone carrying this T cell receptor beta chain was recorded a few times. The sample belongs to a study of beta chain features in type 1 diabetes. V was clipped by 5 bases and J by 3 bases; unmatched bases: 4. CDR1 and CDR2 (germline): MDHEN, SYDVKM. The CDR3 length is 15 residues. The study reverse transcribed the entire isolated RNA, so it sequenced expressed TCRB transcripts. The method was immunoSEQ multiplex PCR; TCRdb's version includes in-frame clones alone and lacks a portion of them. In the table there are around 200,000 clones, about 13% of which are singletons. The sequence was obtained from a woman under 30 in good health. The sequenced sample was central memory CD4+ T cells from blood. V is TRBV28 and J is TRBJ2-1; 10 bases line up with TRBD2. Written as DNA, the CDR3 is TGTGCCAGCAGTATAACTAGCGGGATCTACAATGAGCAGTTCTTC. Its protein is CASSITSGIYNEQFF.